These 8 T cell receptor beta chains were sequenced from one sample in a study of OX40 agonist ivuxolimab in advanced cancers. Libraries were constructed by the immunoSEQ multiplex PCR assay. Entries here come from immuneACCESS through TCRdb and include only in-frame sequences with V and J called. Some clones fail to appear in such tables; in the studies checked, an unresolved V gene covers under half of the shortfall, and the cause of the remainder is unknown. The sample records roughly 70,000 clones, approximately 84% of which are singletons. The ten largest account for about 2.3% of the sample. Sequencing used CD4+ or CD8+ T cells sorted from blood, obtained in a trial of the OX40 agonist ivuxolimab. These receptor sequences come from an adult with an advanced solid tumor such as melanoma, head and neck, liver or kidney cancer.

The chain combines TRBV7-6 with TRBJ1-1; D is uncertain. This CDR3 spans 14 amino acids. The germline V gene has CDR1 SGHVS and CDR2 FNYEAQ. The V and J ends lost 1 base and 2 bases respectively, with 8 bases between them. CDR3 region: CASSLGVGNTEAFF. As DNA, the CDR3 is TGTGCCAGCAGCTTAGGTGTGGGTAACACTGAAGCTTTCTTT. Full variable domain (outside the CDR3, taken from reference TRBV7-6 and TRBJ1-1): GAGVSQSPRYKVTKRGQDVALRCDPISGHVSLYWYRQALGQGPEFLTYFNYEAQQDKSGLPNDRFSAERPEGSISTLTIQRTEQRDSAMYRCASSLGVGNTEAFFGQGTRLTVV.

The genes are TRBV9 and TRBJ2-7; D perhaps matches TRBD2 (5 bases). This CDR3 is built from 15 residues. Deletions cut 4 bases from V and 6 bases from J, with 20 bases between. The germline V gene has CDR1 SGDLS and CDR2 YYNGEE. In nucleotides, the CDR3 is TGTGCCAGCAGCCCCACTCTTGGGAGTCACAGCGAGCAGTACTTC. This gives the protein CASSPTLGSHSEQYF.

This chain connects TRBV5-4 to TRBJ2-1; 12 positions agree with TRBD2. The germline CDR1 and CDR2 sequences are SGHNT and YYREEE (reference sequence). The CDR3 contains 17 residues. Germline trimming cut 5 bases from V and 4 bases from J; bases unmatched to any gene: 10. The CDR3 sequence is CASRLAGGGSSYNEQFF. The CDR3 bases are TGTGCCAGCAGACTAGCGGGAGGAGGTTCTTCTTACAATGAGCAGTTCTTC. Filled out from reference TRBV5-4 and TRBJ2-1, the complete variable domain reads ETGVTQSPTHLIKTRGQQVTLRCSSQSGHNTVSWYQQALGQGPQFIFQYYREEENGRGNFPPRFSGLQFPNYSSELNVNALELDDSALYLCASRLAGGGSSYNEQFFGPGTRLTVL.

This clone was picked up a small number of times. The chain couples TRBV2 to TRBJ2-7, with D possibly being TRBD1 or TRBD2 (6 bases each). There are 13 residues in the CDR3. Germline CDR1 reads SNHLY; CDR2 reads FYNNEI. Trimming removed 7 bases at V and 5 bases at J, with 15 bases between. In DNA, the CDR3 is TGTGCCAGCAACAGGGAGGTGGCTGACGAGCAGTACTTC. As protein: CASNREVADEQYF.

The V gene is TRBV19, the J gene TRBJ2-7, with 9 bases matching TRBD2. V was clipped by 6 bases and J by 0 bases; unmatched bases: 9. The CDR3 has 16 residues. CDR1 is LNHDA and CDR2 is SQIVND in the germline V gene (reference sequence). The DNA for the CDR3 is TGTGCCAGTAGAATCAGCGGGGGGCCTAGCTCCTACGAGCAGTACTTC. Its translation is CASRISGGPSSYEQYF.

The chain is built from TRBV19 and TRBJ1-5; D is ambiguous. This CDR3 is 16 amino acids long. CDR1 and CDR2 (germline): LNHDA, SQIVND (reference sequence). V was cut by 5 bases and J by 4 bases, with 18 bases left in between. CDR3 sequence: CASSADPGSGNQPQHF. The CDR3, as DNA: TGTGCCAGTAGTGCTGACCCGGGGTCTGGTAATCAGCCCCAGCATTTT.

The V gene is TRBV10-3, the J gene TRBJ2-6, with D perhaps matching TRBD1 or TRBD2 (5 bases each). Germline V gives CDR1 ENHRY, CDR2 SYGVKD. Trimming stripped 2 bases from V and 0 bases from J, with 11 bases between. The CDR3 is 17 residues long. CDR3 DNA: TGTGCCATCAGTGAGGGGACGGCTAGCTCTGGGGCCAACGTCCTGACTTTC. Its protein is CAISEGTASSGANVLTF.

V is TRBV7-9 and J is TRBJ2-7; 8 nucleotides match TRBD1. The CDR3 is 13 residues long. The germline V gene has CDR1 SEHNR and CDR2 FQNEAQ (reference sequence). The trim removed 5 bases at V and 5 bases at J, leaving 5 bases unmatched. The CDR3 loop is CASSNLDRDEQYF. CDR3 nucleotide sequence: TGTGCCAGCAGCAACCTGGACAGGGACGAGCAGTACTTC.